This T cell receptor (beta chain) was retrieved from a study of identical twins (TCRdb year 2016). General notes on the study: To test whether fetal clonotypes persist, this study deep-sequenced TCR alpha and beta repertoires from monozygotic twins, from unrelated adults of various ages, and from cord blood. To rule out contamination, the twin experiments were replicated at different times with different library preparation protocols. The paper's findings and limits, for the study overall: In beta out-of-frame sequences, excess twin sharing was weaker, because having fewer shared sequences lowered the signal-to-noise ratio. Abundant cord blood beta clonotypes had fewer insertions, young adult naive repertoires showed a similar but weaker trend, and memory repertoires showed no such trend. Because the same donors could not be followed over many years, the conclusions depended on cross-sectional statistical analysis. In monozygotic twins, out-of-frame TCR alpha sharing was systematically underestimated by recombination models, although the models agreed with sharing between unrelated individuals. Invariant T cells such as MAIT and iNKT could partly confound zero-insertion analyses, though diverse VJ usage argued against this for most clonotypes. Compared with coincidental sharing between unrelated individuals, out-of-frame TCR alpha sequences shared between twins had an excess of sequences with low generation probability.

CDR1 and CDR2 were assigned from the germline V gene as SQVTM and ANQGSEA. The CDR3 numbers 14 residues from cysteine through phenylalanine. Just the 42-base CDR3 DNA is kept, in frame starting at base 1. At the junction V is shortened by 0 bases and J by 4 bases; bases outside the gene matches: 3. On this clonotype: What antigen it recognizes has not been identified. Base qualities are not provided; no much larger clone lies one nucleotide away.

The library relied on 5' RACE. The sample was run on an Illumina HiSeq 2000. A universal primer binding site was added through template switching, and the final cDNA carried a unique molecular identifier so that TCR cDNA molecules could be counted accurately. First-strand cDNA for TCR alpha and beta chains was synthesized from specific primers in the conserved constant-segment region. To control for contamination, every cDNA library was double barcoded, receiving both a SMART-Mk sample barcode and Illumina barcodes. TruSeq adapter sequences, together with Illumina sample barcodes, were added in two successive PCR steps. Sequencing of the TCR alpha and beta cDNA libraries was done on the Illumina HiSeq platform using custom primers. The paper's processing steps were these. MiGEC processed the raw reads to extract unique molecular identifiers, while MiXCR was used to determine the CDR3 positions. Recombination models were inferred per individual with the repgenHMM and IGoR tools using an EM algorithm. The tcR package in R was used for shared clonotype analysis, with sharing normalized by the product of cloneset sizes. To study raw recombination without the effects of thymic and clonal selection, out-of-frame nonproductive sequences were analyzed. TCRdb reprocessing: public reads trimmed at Q25 with fastp, clones called with MiXCR, in-frame beta chains kept. CDR3 protein sequences are deduplicated, and each keeps its most common genes and DNA. The V and J calls reflect TCRdb's pipeline rather than the authors' work. The sample has hundreds of thousands of distinct CDR3 sequences on record, roughly 12% of them singletons. The top ten clonotypes cover under 2% of the sample.

Only healthy Caucasian donors were included. Three pairs of female monozygotic twins, all aged roughly 18 to 30 years, made up the twin cohort. Peripheral blood mononuclear cells were the source from which RNA for the TCR libraries was isolated. The same specimen was also included in a second study, on yellow fever vaccine responses in identical twins. The second study's authors report: The authors reported that the T cell response to vaccination in identical twins appeared partly convergent and partly personalized. In identical twins, the study followed T cell clones that responded to the vaccine with precision.

Sequenced material: PBMCs. The TCR sequence derives from a woman under 30 in good health. The chain is made from TRBV29-1 and TRBJ1-2, with 9 middle bases fitting TRBD1. This receptor has the CDR3 CSVEETGGGYGYTF. Read as DNA, the sequence is TGCAGCGTTGAAGAAACAGGGGGCGGCTATGGCTACACCTTC.